Detailed here is one T cell receptor (beta chain). This sample was taken from a study of cytomegalovirus exposure and HLA in healthy donors. The germline V gene has CDR1 GTSNPN and CDR2 SVGIG (reference sequence). This CDR3 spans 13 amino acids. J gave up 4 bases and V 5 bases, and 7 bases lay outside the gene matches. Primers for the PCR totalled 60 Vbeta and 13 Jbeta. Method: immunoSEQ multiplex PCR; TCRdb's copy keeps in-frame clones and lacks some. The sample lists 99,000 or so clones, approximately 80% occurring once. Specimen: PBMCs. This chain joins TRBV30 and TRBJ2-5; 7 nucleotides line up with TRBD2. This receptor was obtained from a woman under 30 in good health and CMV-seropositive. This chain's CDR3 is CAWGGGGGETQYF. The CDR3 DNA is TGTGCCTGGGGCGGCGGGGGTGGAGAGACCCAGTACTTC. The whole variable domain, filled in from reference TRBV30 and TRBJ2-5, reads SQTIHQWPATLVQPVGSPLSLECTVEGTSNPNLYWYRQAAGRGLQLLFYSVGIGQISSEVPQNLSASRPQDRQFILSSKKLLLSDSGFYLCAWGGGGGETQYFGPGTRLLVL.